This TCR beta chain was identified during a study of T cell responses to AZD1222 COVID-19 vaccine. Study at large: Analyses pooled second doses at about 4 or about 12 weeks. Study conclusions and caveats: Only a handful of AZD1222 recipients, roughly six in all, had baseline seropositivity. The donor group comprised mostly white British people and more females; the analysis possibly underestimated clonal diversity.

Profiling relied on immunoSEQ multiplex PCR, and the TCRdb table lists in-frame clones only, not all of them. The profile shows roughly 100,000 clones, 80% to 90% of them singletons. Trimming left V 0 bases short and J 2 bases short, with 8 bases between. Germline V gene lookup returns CDR1 SGHTA and CDR2 FQGNSA. There are 16 residues in the CDR3. With regard to this clone: Its antigen is unidentified.

The chain combines TRBV7-2 with TRBJ2-6; either TRBD1 or TRBD2 may supply D (5 bases each). The sample was peripheral blood, taken on day 0 of AZD1222 vaccination. This receptor was obtained from an adult in good health. The CDR3 reads CASSLAGVAGANVLTF. CDR3 in DNA: TGTGCCAGCAGCTTAGCGGGGGTGGCTGGGGCCAACGTCCTGACTTTC.